This T cell receptor beta chain was obtained from a study of cytomegalovirus exposure and HLA in healthy donors. Points from the study as a whole: Through in vitro validation, a few CMV-associated chains were shown to be specific for CMV antigens. The majority of TCR sequences were rare, yet some public TCRs appeared in many donors.

Clones were read by immunoSEQ multiplex PCR, and TCRdb kept only the in-frame ones, dropping some. The sample lists about 350,000 clones; about nine tenths were seen once. This clone showed up just once. Antigen specificity is unknown. Material for sequencing was PBMCs. The sequence was obtained from a young woman in good health and CMV-seropositive.

The DNA for the CDR3 is TGTGCCAGCAGGACCGTAAAACAAGAGACCCAGTACTTC. Amino acids: CASRTVKQETQYF. The genes are TRBV5-4 and TRBJ2-5; no firm D call. The CDR3 contains 13 residues. Germline-derived CDR1 and CDR2 are SGHNT and YYREEE (reference sequence). Trimming removed 5 bases from V and 2 bases from J, with 10 bases in between.